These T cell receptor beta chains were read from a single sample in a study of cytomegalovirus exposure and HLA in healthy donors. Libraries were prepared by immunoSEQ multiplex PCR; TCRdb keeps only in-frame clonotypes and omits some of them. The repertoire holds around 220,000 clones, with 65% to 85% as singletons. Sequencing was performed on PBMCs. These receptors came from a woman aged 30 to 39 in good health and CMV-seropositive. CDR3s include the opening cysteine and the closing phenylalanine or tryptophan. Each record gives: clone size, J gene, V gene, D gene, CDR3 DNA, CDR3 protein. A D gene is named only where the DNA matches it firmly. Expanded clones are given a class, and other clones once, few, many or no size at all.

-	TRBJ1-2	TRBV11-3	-	TGTGCCAGCAGCTTCCTACAGGGCTATGGCTACACCTTC	CASSFLQGYGYTF
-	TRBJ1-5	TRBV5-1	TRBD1	TGCGCCAGCAGCTTAGGACAGGGGGTCAATCAGCCCCAGCATTTT	CASSLGQGVNQPQHF
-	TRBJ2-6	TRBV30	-	TGTGCCTGGAGTGTACTAGGGGGGCCTGGGGCCAACGTCCTGACTTTC	CAWSVLGGPGANVLTF
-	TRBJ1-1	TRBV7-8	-	TGTGCCAGCAGCTTAGGGACTGAAGCTTTCTTT	CASSLGTEAFF
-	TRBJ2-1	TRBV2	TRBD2	TGTGCCAGCAGTTGGGCTAGCGGGGGGAGCTCCTACAATGAGCAGTTCTTC	CASSWASGGSSYNEQFF
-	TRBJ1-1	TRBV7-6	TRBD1	TGTGCCAGCAGCTTGGATGGACAGGCCACTGAAGCTTTCTTT	CASSLDGQATEAFF
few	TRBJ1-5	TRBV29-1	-	TGCAGCGTTTCCCCGGGACTGAATCAGCCCCAGCATTTT	CSVSPGLNQPQHF
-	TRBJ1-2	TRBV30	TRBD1	TGTGCCATCGACAGGGCCTATGGCTACACCTTC	CAIDRAYGYTF
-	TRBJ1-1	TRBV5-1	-	TGCGCCAGCAGCTTGGACAGGGTGGATACTGAAGCTTTCTTT	CASSLDRVDTEAFF
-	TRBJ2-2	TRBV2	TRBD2	TGTGCCAGCACCCCGGGACTAGCGGGGACCGGGGAGCTGTTTTTT	CASTPGLAGTGELFF
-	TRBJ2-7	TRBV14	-	TGTGCCAGCAGCCGCTCCCGGGAAGAGCAGTACTTC	CASSRSREEQYF
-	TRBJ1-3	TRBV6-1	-	TGTGCCAGCAGCGCAACCTCTGGAAACACCATATATTTT	CASSATSGNTIYF
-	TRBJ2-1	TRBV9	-	TGTGCCAGCGCCCAAGGCAATGAGCAGTTCTTC	CASAQGNEQFF
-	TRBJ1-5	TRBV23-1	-	TGCGCCAGCAGTCCATGGGGTTTACGGACAGAGCCTAATCAGCCCCAGCATTTT	CASSPWGLRTEPNQPQHF
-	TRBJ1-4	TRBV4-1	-	TGCGCCAGCAGCCAAGTGCTTACAACTAATGAAAAACTGTTTTTT	CASSQVLTTNEKLFF
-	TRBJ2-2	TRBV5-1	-	TGCGCCAGCAGCTTGAGGACCCAAGGGGGGGACACCGGGGAGCTGTTTTTT	CASSLRTQGGDTGELFF
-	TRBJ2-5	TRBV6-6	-	TGTGCCAGCAGTTACGAGCCAGGGGTGGGCGGAGAGACCCAGTACTTC	CASSYEPGVGGETQYF
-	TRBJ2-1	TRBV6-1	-	TGTGCCACTGGCCGGGACGGGGTAGCTGGTGAGCAGTTCTTC	CATGRDGVAGEQFF
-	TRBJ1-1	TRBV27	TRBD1	TGTGCCAGCAGCCCCACCCCGACAGGGTGGGAAGCTTTCTTT	CASSPTPTGWEAFF
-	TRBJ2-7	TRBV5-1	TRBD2	TGCGCCAGCAGCGGTGGCGGGAGGGCCTTCGACGAGCAGTACTTC	CASSGGGRAFDEQYF
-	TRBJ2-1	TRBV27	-	TGTGCCAGCAGTTTATATCTGGGAAATATCTACAATGAGCAGTTCTTC	CASSLYLGNIYNEQFF
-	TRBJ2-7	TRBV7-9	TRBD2	TGTGCCAGCAGCCCCGGGACTAGCGGGAGCCACGAGCAGTACTTC	CASSPGTSGSHEQYF
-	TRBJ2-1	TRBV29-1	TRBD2	TGCAGCGTTGGAAGACTAGCGGGAGGGAATGAGCAGTTCTTC	CSVGRLAGGNEQFF
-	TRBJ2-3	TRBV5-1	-	TGCGCCAGCAGCTTGGAAACGAAAGCTAGCACAGATACGCAGTATTTT	CASSLETKASTDTQYF
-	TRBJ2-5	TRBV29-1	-	TGCAGCGCCGGCGGTGGGCAAGAGACCCAGTACTTC	CSAGGGQETQYF
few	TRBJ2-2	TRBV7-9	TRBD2	TGTGCCACCTTTAGCGGGAACTACACCGGGGAGCTGTTTTTT	CATFSGNYTGELFF
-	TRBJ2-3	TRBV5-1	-	TGCGCCAGCAGCAATCCTAGAGCAGATACGCAGTATTTT	CASSNPRADTQYF
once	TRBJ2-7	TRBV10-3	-	TGTGCCATCAGTACCCTCGGCGAGCAGTACTTC	CAISTLGEQYF
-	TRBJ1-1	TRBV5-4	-	TGTGCCAGCAGCGCGCCTTTCCGTCAGAAAGGCACTGAAGCTTTCTTT	CASSAPFRQKGTEAFF
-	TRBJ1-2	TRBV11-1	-	TGTGCCAGCAGCTTGGGACACCGATATGGCTACACCTTC	CASSLGHRYGYTF
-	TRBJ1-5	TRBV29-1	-	TGCAGCGTTGGTGGGGGAGATCAGCCCCAGCATTTT	CSVGGGDQPQHF
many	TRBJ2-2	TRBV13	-	TGTGCCAGCAGCTTCGACGCAAACACCGGGGAGCTGTTTTTT	CASSFDANTGELFF
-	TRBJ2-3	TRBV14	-	TGTGCCAGCAGCCCCTTACGGGCCTCTAGCACAGATACGCAGTATTTT	CASSPLRASSTDTQYF
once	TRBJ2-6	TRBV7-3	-	TGTGCCAGCAGTCTCGCTGGGGCCAACGTCCTGACTTTC	CASSLAGANVLTF
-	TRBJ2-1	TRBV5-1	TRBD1	TGCGCCAGCGGGACAGTCGGCTCCTACAATGAGCAGTTCTTC	CASGTVGSYNEQFF
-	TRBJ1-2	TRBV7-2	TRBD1	TGTGCCAGCAGCTCTGACAGGGCGGCTAACTATGGCTACACCTTC	CASSSDRAANYGYTF
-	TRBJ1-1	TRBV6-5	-	TGTGCCAGCAGTGACAGACGGAACACTGAAGCTTTCTTT	CASSDRRNTEAFF
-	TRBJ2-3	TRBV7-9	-	TGTGCCAGCAGCCCCCCACGGGGCACAGATACGCAGTATTTT	CASSPPRGTDTQYF
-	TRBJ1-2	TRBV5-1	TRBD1	TGCGCCAGCAGCTTGGGGACAGGGCACTATGGCTACACCTTC	CASSLGTGHYGYTF
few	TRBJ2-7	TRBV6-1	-	TGTGCCAGCATTCGCCTTGTCGGCAGATACGAGCAGTACTTC	CASIRLVGRYEQYF
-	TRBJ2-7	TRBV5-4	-	TGTGCCAGCAGCGAACGGACTGGAACCTACGAGCAGTACTTC	CASSERTGTYEQYF
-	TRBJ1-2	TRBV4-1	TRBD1	TGCGCCAGCAGCCAGGGAGGGACAGGGCCTTATGGCTACACCTTC	CASSQGGTGPYGYTF
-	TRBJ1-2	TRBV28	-	TGTGCCAGCACCGGGGCGGGTCGAGGGAATGGCTACACCTTC	CASTGAGRGNGYTF
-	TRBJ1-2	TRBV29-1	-	TGCAGCGTTGAAAGCGAAGCTAACTATGGCTACACCTTC	CSVESEANYGYTF
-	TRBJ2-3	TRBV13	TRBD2	TGTGCCAGCAGCTTTCCTAGCGGAGATACGCAGTATTTT	CASSFPSGDTQYF